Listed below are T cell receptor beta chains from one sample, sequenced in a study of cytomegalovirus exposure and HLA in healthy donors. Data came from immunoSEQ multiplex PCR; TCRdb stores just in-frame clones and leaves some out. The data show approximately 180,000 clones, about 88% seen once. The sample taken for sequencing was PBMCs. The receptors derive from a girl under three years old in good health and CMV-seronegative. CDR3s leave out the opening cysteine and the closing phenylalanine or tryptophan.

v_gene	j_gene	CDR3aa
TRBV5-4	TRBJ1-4	ASSLSPGQAGEKLF
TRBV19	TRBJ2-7	ASSKDRGIGGSEQY
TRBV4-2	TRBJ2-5	ASSQGRGRQETQY
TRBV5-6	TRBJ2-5	ASSWDSIETQY
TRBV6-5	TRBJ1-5	ASSRTGSGQPQH
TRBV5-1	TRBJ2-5	ASSLQDRPGKETQY
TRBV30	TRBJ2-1	AWSVRPGISSYNEQF
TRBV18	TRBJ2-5	ASSPQGGQETQY
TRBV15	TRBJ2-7	ATSQGPDSVREQY
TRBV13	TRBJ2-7	ASSLGQGVIYEQY
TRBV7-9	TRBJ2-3	ASSSERARTDTQY
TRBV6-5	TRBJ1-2	ASSYLQGSNGYT
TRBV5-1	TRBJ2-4	ASSPARAKNIQY
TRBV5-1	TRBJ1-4	ASSLVGTGGEKLF
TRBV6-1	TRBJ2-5	ASSEAGQGETQY
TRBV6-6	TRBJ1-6	ASSYSTGHRYSPLH
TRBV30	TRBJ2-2	AWSVRNTGELF
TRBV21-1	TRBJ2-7	ASTPGQKTYEQY
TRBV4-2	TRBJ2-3	ASSQTPSQGKGTDTQY
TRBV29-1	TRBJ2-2	SVESSGELF
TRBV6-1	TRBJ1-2	ASSFRDGGYT
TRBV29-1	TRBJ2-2	SVYYRVTGELF
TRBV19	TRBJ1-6	ASTVSGTGYSPLH
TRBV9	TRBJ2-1	ASSVGTGPEQF
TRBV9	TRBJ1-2	ASSYLGQGHYGYT
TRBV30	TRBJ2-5	AWSAGETQY
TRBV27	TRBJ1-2	ASSTSRRTLGYGYT
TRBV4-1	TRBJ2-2	ASSLQMNTGELF
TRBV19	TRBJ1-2	ASSPLRQEFYGYT
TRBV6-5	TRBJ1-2	ASSYSMGQIFYGYT
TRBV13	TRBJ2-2	ASSRTTYNRDRGRTGELF
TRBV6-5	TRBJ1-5	ASSYELNQPQH
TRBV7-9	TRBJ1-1	ASSLASGSEAF
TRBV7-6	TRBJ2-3	ASSLPRTSGRGVDTQY
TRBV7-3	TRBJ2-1	ASSLAGGRDEQF
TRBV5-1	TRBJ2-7	ASSLPRDWGSYEQY
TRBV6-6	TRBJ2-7	ASVAGGRGEQY